A selection of T cell receptor beta chains follows, all from one sample in a study of regulatory T cells in long-lasting Graves disease. TCRdb re-derived calls from the multiplex PCR reads in MiXCR, one entry per CDR3 protein. The table has fewer than 450,000 distinct CDR3 sequences, more than 20% seen once. The specimen comprised peripheral blood mononuclear cells (PBMCs), sampled when the disease was refractory, from a patient treated with antithyroid drugs. All receptors derive from a female donor with Graves disease. CDR3s include the opening cysteine and the closing phenylalanine or tryptophan. The D gene is left open where the match is weak. Only part of the rows carry a size: once, few, many, or a class if the clone is expanded.

j_call: TRBJ2-7; d_call: NA; clone_size: many; v_call: TRBV12-3/TRBV12-4; cdr3_aa: CASSPGSSGSYEQYF; cdr3_nt: TGTGCCAGCAGTCCCGGTAGTAGCGGCTCCTACGAGCAGTACTTC
j_call: TRBJ2-3; d_call: NA; clone_size: NA; v_call: TRBV28; cdr3_aa: CASQWGTDTQYF; cdr3_nt: TGTGCCAGTCAGTGGGGCACAGATACGCAGTATTTT
j_call: TRBJ1-5; d_call: NA; clone_size: many; v_call: TRBV2; cdr3_aa: CASSDYGASYYSNQPQHF; cdr3_nt: TGTGCCAGCAGTGATTACGGGGCATCATATTATAGCAATCAGCCCCAGCATTTT
j_call: TRBJ2-7; d_call: NA; clone_size: many; v_call: TRBV7-9; cdr3_aa: CASSRYGAPSYEQYF; cdr3_nt: TGTGCCAGCAGCCGATATGGGGCTCCCTCCTACGAGCAGTACTTC
j_call: TRBJ1-1; d_call: NA; clone_size: many; v_call: TRBV6-1; cdr3_aa: CASSPGPRNTEAFF; cdr3_nt: TGTGCCAGCAGCCCGGGACCGAGGAACACTGAAGCTTTCTTT
j_call: TRBJ1-2; d_call: TRBD1; clone_size: NA; v_call: TRBV4-1; cdr3_aa: CASSHGTDPSNYGYTF; cdr3_nt: TGCGCCAGCAGCCACGGGACAGATCCATCTAACTATGGCTACACCTTC
j_call: TRBJ1-1; d_call: TRBD1; clone_size: NA; v_call: TRBV20-1; cdr3_aa: CSAAGTGDKAFF; cdr3_nt: TGCAGTGCTGCCGGGACAGGGGACAAAGCTTTCTTT
j_call: TRBJ2-4; d_call: TRBD1; clone_size: few; v_call: TRBV27; cdr3_aa: CASSLRQGGGDIQYF; cdr3_nt: TGTGCCAGCAGTTTAAGACAGGGGGGGGGGGACATTCAGTACTTC
j_call: TRBJ2-3; d_call: NA; clone_size: NA; v_call: TRBV28; cdr3_aa: CASSRYTDNTQYF; cdr3_nt: TGTGCCAGCAGCCGATATACAGATAATACGCAGTATTTT
j_call: TRBJ1-5; d_call: NA; clone_size: many; v_call: TRBV12-3/TRBV12-4; cdr3_aa: CASSFSGVGQPQHF; cdr3_nt: TGTGCCAGCAGTTTTTCAGGGGTAGGTCAGCCCCAGCATTTT
j_call: TRBJ2-7; d_call: NA; clone_size: NA; v_call: TRBV4-3; cdr3_aa: CASSQAVYSYEQYF; cdr3_nt: TGCGCCAGCAGCCAAGCGGTCTACTCCTACGAGCAGTACTTC
j_call: TRBJ2-2; d_call: NA; clone_size: few; v_call: TRBV28; cdr3_aa: CASSLFPTGELSF; cdr3_nt: TGTGCCAGCAGTTTATTCCCCACCGGGGAGCTGTCTTTT
j_call: TRBJ2-5; d_call: NA; clone_size: NA; v_call: TRBV19; cdr3_aa: CASSIRGPGGTQYF; cdr3_nt: TGTGCCAGTAGTATTCGGGGGCCGGGGGGGACCCAGTACTTC
j_call: TRBJ2-7; d_call: TRBD2; clone_size: NA; v_call: TRBV14; cdr3_aa: CASSVAGAWYEQYF; cdr3_nt: TGTGCCAGCAGTGTAGCGGGAGCCTGGTACGAGCAGTACTTC
j_call: TRBJ2-3; d_call: NA; clone_size: NA; v_call: TRBV7-8; cdr3_aa: CASSPLAVADTQYF; cdr3_nt: TGTGCCAGCAGCCCCTTAGCCGTTGCAGATACGCAGTATTTT
j_call: TRBJ1-4; d_call: NA; clone_size: NA; v_call: TRBV4-1; cdr3_aa: CASTSSLRGNEKLFF; cdr3_nt: TGCGCCAGCACCTCAAGTCTCAGGGGAAATGAAAAACTGTTTTTT
j_call: TRBJ1-4; d_call: TRBD1; clone_size: medium-sized; v_call: TRBV2; cdr3_aa: CASMTGRNEKLFF; cdr3_nt: TGTGCCAGCATGACAGGGCGGAATGAAAAACTGTTTTTT
j_call: TRBJ1-3; d_call: NA; clone_size: NA; v_call: TRBV20-1; cdr3_aa: CSTREEVYSGNTIYF; cdr3_nt: TGCAGTACTAGAGAGGAAGTGTACTCTGGAAACACCATATATTTT
j_call: TRBJ2-7; d_call: NA; clone_size: NA; v_call: TRBV7-8; cdr3_aa: CASSLAAGLSYEQYF; cdr3_nt: TGTGCCAGCAGCTTAGCGGCGGGATTGTCCTACGAGCAGTACTTC
j_call: TRBJ2-2; d_call: TRBD2; clone_size: many; v_call: TRBV12-3/TRBV12-4; cdr3_aa: CASSPYSGTSRWELFF; cdr3_nt: TGTGCCAGCAGTCCCTACTCCGGGACTAGTCGCTGGGAGCTGTTTTTT
j_call: TRBJ1-5; d_call: NA; clone_size: many; v_call: TRBV10-3; cdr3_aa: CARDSNQPQHF; cdr3_nt: TGTGCCAGGGACAGCAATCAGCCCCAGCATTTT
j_call: TRBJ2-2; d_call: NA; clone_size: NA; v_call: TRBV7-9; cdr3_aa: CASSLEGTVGELFF; cdr3_nt: TGTGCCAGCAGCTTAGAAGGGACGGTCGGGGAGCTGTTTTTT
j_call: TRBJ2-2; d_call: NA; clone_size: NA; v_call: TRBV9; cdr3_aa: CASSVVQISGELFF; cdr3_nt: TGTGCCAGCAGCGTAGTGCAGATCTCCGGGGAGCTGTTTTTT
j_call: TRBJ2-1; d_call: NA; clone_size: few; v_call: TRBV20-1; cdr3_aa: CSPGLYNEQFF; cdr3_nt: TGCAGTCCAGGACTATACAATGAGCAGTTCTTC
j_call: TRBJ1-4; d_call: NA; clone_size: many; v_call: TRBV27; cdr3_aa: CARPTATNEKLFF; cdr3_nt: TGTGCCAGACCGACAGCAACTAATGAAAAACTGTTTTTT
j_call: TRBJ1-4; d_call: NA; clone_size: many; v_call: TRBV12-3/TRBV12-4; cdr3_aa: CASSPGGEKLFF; cdr3_nt: TGTGCCAGCAGCCCCGGCGGTGAAAAACTGTTTTTT
j_call: TRBJ2-6; d_call: NA; clone_size: many; v_call: TRBV28; cdr3_aa: CASISSDSRSGANVLTF; cdr3_nt: TGTGCCAGCATCTCCTCGGACAGCCGATCTGGGGCCAACGTCCTGACTTTC
j_call: TRBJ1-4; d_call: NA; clone_size: many; v_call: TRBV27; cdr3_aa: CASSLWRSGGGKLFF; cdr3_nt: TGTGCCAGCAGTTTATGGCGGTCCGGCGGTGGAAAACTGTTTTTT
j_call: TRBJ1-5; d_call: TRBD1; clone_size: NA; v_call: TRBV6-5; cdr3_aa: CASSYLSRGRSNQPQHF; cdr3_nt: TGTGCCAGCAGTTACCTGTCGAGGGGGCGAAGCAATCAGCCCCAGCATTTT
j_call: TRBJ2-7; d_call: TRBD2; clone_size: many; v_call: TRBV27; cdr3_aa: CASRLAGVSSYEQYF; cdr3_nt: TGTGCCAGCAGACTAGCGGGGGTAAGCTCCTACGAGCAGTACTTC
j_call: TRBJ1-1; d_call: NA; clone_size: many; v_call: TRBV12-3/TRBV12-4; cdr3_aa: CASVLRGGPRRAEAFF; cdr3_nt: TGTGCCAGCGTGTTACGGGGAGGCCCGAGACGAGCTGAAGCTTTCTTT
j_call: TRBJ2-2; d_call: TRBD1; clone_size: many; v_call: TRBV2; cdr3_aa: CASQPWTGGGGELFF; cdr3_nt: TGTGCCAGCCAACCTTGGACAGGGGGCGGCGGGGAGCTGTTTTTT
j_call: TRBJ1-6; d_call: NA; clone_size: few; v_call: TRBV5-1; cdr3_aa: CASSSTGHNYNSPLHF; cdr3_nt: TGCGCCAGCAGCTCCACGGGACATAACTATAATTCACCCCTCCACTTT
j_call: TRBJ1-1; d_call: NA; clone_size: many; v_call: TRBV28; cdr3_aa: CASSFLVGLNTEAFF; cdr3_nt: TGTGCCAGCAGTTTCTTAGTGGGCTTGAACACTGAAGCTTTCTTT
j_call: TRBJ1-2; d_call: NA; clone_size: many; v_call: TRBV28; cdr3_aa: CASSFADRYYGYTF; cdr3_nt: TGTGCCAGCAGTTTCGCAGACAGATACTATGGCTACACCTTC
j_call: TRBJ2-7; d_call: NA; clone_size: many; v_call: TRBV29-1; cdr3_aa: CSVAGPSSYEQYF; cdr3_nt: TGCAGCGTTGCCGGGCCATCCTCCTACGAGCAGTACTTC
j_call: TRBJ1-4; d_call: NA; clone_size: many; v_call: TRBV20-1; cdr3_aa: CSARDVTTNEKLFF; cdr3_nt: TGCAGTGCTAGAGATGTTACAACTAATGAAAAACTGTTTTTT
j_call: TRBJ2-7; d_call: TRBD2; clone_size: NA; v_call: TRBV19; cdr3_aa: CASTHVSKREMSSYYEQYF; cdr3_nt: TGTGCCAGCACTCACGTTTCTAAGCGGGAGATGTCCTCCTACTACGAGCAGTACTTC
j_call: TRBJ1-5; d_call: NA; clone_size: few; v_call: TRBV27; cdr3_aa: CASSLWGDSNQPQHF; cdr3_nt: TGTGCCAGCAGTTTATGGGGGGATAGCAATCAGCCCCAGCATTTT
j_call: TRBJ2-2; d_call: NA; clone_size: NA; v_call: TRBV20-1; cdr3_aa: CSARWYTGELFF; cdr3_nt: TGCAGTGCTAGATGGTACACCGGGGAGCTGTTTTTT
j_call: TRBJ2-4; d_call: NA; clone_size: NA; v_call: TRBV5-1; cdr3_aa: CASSLSRDPKNIQYF; cdr3_nt: TGCGCCAGCAGCCTCTCGCGGGACCCTAAAAACATTCAGTACTTC
j_call: TRBJ2-3; d_call: TRBD1; clone_size: NA; v_call: TRBV6-4; cdr3_aa: CASSMTTGWTDTQYF; cdr3_nt: TGTGCCAGCAGTATGACGACAGGGTGGACAGATACGCAGTATTTT
j_call: TRBJ1-1; d_call: NA; clone_size: few; v_call: TRBV29-1; cdr3_aa: CSVEGLRQRDTEAFF; cdr3_nt: TGCAGCGTTGAAGGGCTAAGACAGAGGGACACTGAAGCTTTCTTT
j_call: TRBJ2-3; d_call: NA; clone_size: NA; v_call: TRBV24-1; cdr3_aa: CATSLADQATDTQYF; cdr3_nt: TGTGCCACCAGTCTTGCGGATCAGGCGACAGATACGCAGTATTTT
j_call: TRBJ1-1; d_call: NA; clone_size: NA; v_call: TRBV29-1; cdr3_aa: CSVDSLGTEAFF; cdr3_nt: TGCAGCGTAGACTCATTGGGCACTGAAGCTTTCTTT
j_call: TRBJ2-4; d_call: TRBD1; clone_size: many; v_call: TRBV12-5; cdr3_aa: CASGFGTGALAKNIQYF; cdr3_nt: TGTGCTAGTGGTTTCGGAACAGGGGCCCTAGCCAAAAACATTCAGTACTTC
j_call: TRBJ2-4; d_call: NA; clone_size: many; v_call: TRBV7-2; cdr3_aa: CASSLGSGIQYF; cdr3_nt: TGTGCCAGCAGCTTAGGGTCAGGCATTCAGTACTTC
j_call: TRBJ1-2; d_call: TRBD1; clone_size: many; v_call: TRBV6-1; cdr3_aa: CASSSTRDRAPTEYGYTF; cdr3_nt: TGTGCCAGCAGCTCGACGAGAGACAGGGCCCCTACGGAGTATGGCTACACCTTC
j_call: TRBJ2-1; d_call: NA; clone_size: few; v_call: TRBV2; cdr3_aa: CASRKDSSSYNEQFF; cdr3_nt: TGTGCCAGCAGGAAGGACTCGAGCTCCTACAATGAGCAGTTCTTC
j_call: TRBJ2-7; d_call: NA; clone_size: NA; v_call: TRBV5-6; cdr3_aa: CASSPGGGMATYEQYF; cdr3_nt: TGTGCCAGCAGCCCTGGTGGGGGTATGGCCACCTACGAGCAGTACTTC
j_call: TRBJ2-5; d_call: TRBD2; clone_size: many; v_call: TRBV3-1; cdr3_aa: CASSRLAGVETQYF; cdr3_nt: TGTGCCAGCAGCCGACTAGCGGGAGTAGAGACCCAGTACTTC
j_call: TRBJ2-6; d_call: NA; clone_size: few; v_call: TRBV7-9; cdr3_aa: CASSPDLVSNVLTF; cdr3_nt: TGTGCCAGCAGCCCCGATTTAGTGTCCAACGTCCTGACTTTC
j_call: TRBJ1-2; d_call: NA; clone_size: few; v_call: TRBV19; cdr3_aa: CASSIGAVSPVF; cdr3_nt: TGTGCCAGTAGTATAGGAGCAGTATCTCCGGTGTTC
j_call: TRBJ1-1; d_call: NA; clone_size: NA; v_call: TRBV12-3/TRBV12-4; cdr3_aa: CASRGNTEALF; cdr3_nt: TGTGCCAGCCGAGGGAACACTGAAGCTCTCTTT
j_call: TRBJ2-6; d_call: NA; clone_size: NA; v_call: TRBV20-1; cdr3_aa: CSARPYSSGANVLTF; cdr3_nt: TGCAGTGCTAGACCTTATAGCTCTGGGGCCAACGTCCTGACTTTC